This TCR beta chain was recorded in a study of beta chain features in type 1 diabetes. Notes on the study in general: The study left unresolved whether HLA type influences TCRB rearrangement. Shortening that was moderate but significant affected the TCRB CDR3s of Type 1 diabetes patients in all four CD4+ subsets.

This clone has a handful of counts. Its target is unknown. Every isolated RNA sample was fully reverse transcribed, so sequencing captured expressed TCRB transcripts. Sequencing used immunoSEQ multiplex PCR; TCRdb keeps in-frame clones, though not all of them. This table holds 300,000 to 350,000 clones, 9.3% found once. Every single donor gave one heparinised blood draw, and these averaged approximately 100 mL. In germline, CDR1 is SEHNR, CDR2 FQNEAQ (reference sequence). This CDR3 contains 14 residues. Trimming cost V 1 base and J 7 bases, with 11 bases left between them. The rearrangement joins TRBV7-9 to TRBJ1-5, with D uncertain. The receptor's source is a man aged 25-40 years with type 1 diabetes. Material for sequencing was central memory CD4+ T cells from blood. CDR3 DNA: TGTGCCAGCAGCTTAGGACTGTCGACACAGCCCCAGCATTTT. This codes for CASSLGLSTQPQHF.